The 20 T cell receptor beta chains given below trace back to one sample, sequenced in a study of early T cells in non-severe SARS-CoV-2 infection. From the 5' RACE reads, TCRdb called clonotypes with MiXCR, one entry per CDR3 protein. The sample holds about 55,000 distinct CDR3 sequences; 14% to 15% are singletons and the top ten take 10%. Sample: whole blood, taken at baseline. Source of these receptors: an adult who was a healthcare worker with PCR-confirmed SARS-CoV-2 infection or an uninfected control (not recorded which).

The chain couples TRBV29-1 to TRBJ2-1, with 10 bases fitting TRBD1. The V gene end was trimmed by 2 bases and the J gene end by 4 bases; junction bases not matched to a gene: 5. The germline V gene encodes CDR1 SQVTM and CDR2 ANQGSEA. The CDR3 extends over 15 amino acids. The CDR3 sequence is CSVERRDRGYNEQFF. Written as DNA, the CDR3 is TGCAGCGTTGAACGCCGGGACAGGGGATACAATGAGCAGTTCTTC.

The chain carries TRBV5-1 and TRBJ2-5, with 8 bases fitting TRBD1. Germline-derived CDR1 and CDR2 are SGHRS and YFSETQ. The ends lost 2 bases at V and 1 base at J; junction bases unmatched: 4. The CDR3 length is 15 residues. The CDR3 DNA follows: TGCGCCAGCAGCTTTAGACAGGGGACCCAAGAGACCCAGTACTTC. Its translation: CASSFRQGTQETQYF.

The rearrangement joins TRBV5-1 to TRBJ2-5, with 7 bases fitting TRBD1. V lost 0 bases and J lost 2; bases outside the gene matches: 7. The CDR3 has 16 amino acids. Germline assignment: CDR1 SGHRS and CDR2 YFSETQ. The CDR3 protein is CASSLEGTAIQETQYF. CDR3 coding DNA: TGCGCCAGCAGCTTGGAAGGGACAGCGATTCAAGAGACCCAGTACTTC.

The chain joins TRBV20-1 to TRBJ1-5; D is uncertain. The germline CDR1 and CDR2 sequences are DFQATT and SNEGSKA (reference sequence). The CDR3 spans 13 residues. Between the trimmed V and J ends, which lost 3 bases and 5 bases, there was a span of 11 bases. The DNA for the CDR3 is TGCAGTGCTAGGGGCGTAATCGATCAGCCCCAGCATTTT. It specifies CSARGVIDQPQHF.

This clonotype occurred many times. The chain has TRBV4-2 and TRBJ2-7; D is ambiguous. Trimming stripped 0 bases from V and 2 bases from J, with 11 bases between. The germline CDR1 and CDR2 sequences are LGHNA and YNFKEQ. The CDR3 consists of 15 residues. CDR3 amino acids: CASSQESTLPYEQYF. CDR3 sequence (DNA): TGTGCCAGCAGCCAAGAGTCGACGCTGCCCTACGAGCAGTACTTC.

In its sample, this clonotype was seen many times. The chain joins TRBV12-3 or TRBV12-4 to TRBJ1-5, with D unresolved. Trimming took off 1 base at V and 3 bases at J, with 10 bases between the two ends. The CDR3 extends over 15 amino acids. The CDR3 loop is CASSLGRVDNQPQHF. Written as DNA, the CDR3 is TGTGCCAGCAGTTTAGGGCGGGTTGACAATCAGCCCCAGCATTTT.

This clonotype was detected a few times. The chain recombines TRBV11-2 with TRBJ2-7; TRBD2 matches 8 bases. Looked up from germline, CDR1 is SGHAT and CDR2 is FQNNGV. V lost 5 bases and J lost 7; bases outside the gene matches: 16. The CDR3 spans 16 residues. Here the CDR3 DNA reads TGTGCCAGCAGCCCCGAGCTGAACGGGGGGGGAAGGGAGCAGTACTTC. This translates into CASSPELNGGGREQYF.

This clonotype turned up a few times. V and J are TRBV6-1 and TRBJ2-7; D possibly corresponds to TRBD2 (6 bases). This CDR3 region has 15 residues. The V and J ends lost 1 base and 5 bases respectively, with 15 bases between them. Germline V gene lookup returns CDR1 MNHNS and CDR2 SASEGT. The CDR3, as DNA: TGTGCCAGCAGTGAAGAGTTCCAGGACTACGACGAGCAGTACTTC. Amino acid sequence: CASSEEFQDYDEQYF.

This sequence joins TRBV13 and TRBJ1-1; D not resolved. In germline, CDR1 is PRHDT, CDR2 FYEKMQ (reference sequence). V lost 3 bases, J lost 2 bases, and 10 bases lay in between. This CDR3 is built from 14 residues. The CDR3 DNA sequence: TGTGCCAGCAGCTTTCCGGCCATTAACACTGAAGCTTTCTTT. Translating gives CASSFPAINTEAFF.

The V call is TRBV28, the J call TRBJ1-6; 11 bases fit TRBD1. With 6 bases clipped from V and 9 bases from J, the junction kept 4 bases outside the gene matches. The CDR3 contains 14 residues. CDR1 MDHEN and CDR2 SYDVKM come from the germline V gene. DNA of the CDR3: TGTGCCAGCAGGGCCGGGACAGGGGGTTCACCCCTCCACTTT. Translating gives CASRAGTGGSPLHF.

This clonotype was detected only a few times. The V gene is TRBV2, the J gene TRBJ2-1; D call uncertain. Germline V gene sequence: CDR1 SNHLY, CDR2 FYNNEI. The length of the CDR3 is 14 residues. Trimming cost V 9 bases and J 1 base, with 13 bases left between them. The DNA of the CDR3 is TGTGCCAGTACAGTGCTGAAATCCTACAATGAGCAGTTCTTC. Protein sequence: CASTVLKSYNEQFF.

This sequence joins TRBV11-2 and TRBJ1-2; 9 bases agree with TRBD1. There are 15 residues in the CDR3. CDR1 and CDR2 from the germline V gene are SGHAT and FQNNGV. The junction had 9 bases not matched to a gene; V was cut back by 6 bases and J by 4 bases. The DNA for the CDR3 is TGTGCCAGCAGACCAACAGGGGGCGGTGGCTATGGCTACACCTTC. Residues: CASRPTGGGGYGYTF.

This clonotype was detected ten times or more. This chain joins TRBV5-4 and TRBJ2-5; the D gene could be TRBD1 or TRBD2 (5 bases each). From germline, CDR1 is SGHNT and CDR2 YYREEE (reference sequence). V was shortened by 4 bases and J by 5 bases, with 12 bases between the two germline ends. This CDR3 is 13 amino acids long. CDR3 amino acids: CASSRVGEETQYF. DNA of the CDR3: TGTGCCAGCAGCCGGGTGGGGGAGGAGACCCAGTACTTC.

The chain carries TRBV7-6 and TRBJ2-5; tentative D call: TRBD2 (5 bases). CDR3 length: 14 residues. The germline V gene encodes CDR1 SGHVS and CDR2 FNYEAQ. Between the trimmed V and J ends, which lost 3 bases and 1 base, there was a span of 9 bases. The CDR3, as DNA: TGTGCCAGCAGCTTCCGAGGGTCCCAAGAGACCCAGTACTTC. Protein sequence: CASSFRGSQETQYF. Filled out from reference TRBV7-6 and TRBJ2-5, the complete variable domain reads GAGVSQSPRYKVTKRGQDVALRCDPISGHVSLYWYRQALGQGPEFLTYFNYEAQQDKSGLPNDRFSAERPEGSISTLTIQRTEQRDSAMYRCASSFRGSQETQYFGPGTRLLVL.

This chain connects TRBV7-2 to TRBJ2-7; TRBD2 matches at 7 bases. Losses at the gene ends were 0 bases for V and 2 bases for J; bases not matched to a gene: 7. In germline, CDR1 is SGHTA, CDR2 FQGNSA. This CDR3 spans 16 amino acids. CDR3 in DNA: TGTGCCAGCAGCTTAGCGCCCAGCGGGGCCCCCTACGAGCAGTACTTC. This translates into CASSLAPSGAPYEQYF.

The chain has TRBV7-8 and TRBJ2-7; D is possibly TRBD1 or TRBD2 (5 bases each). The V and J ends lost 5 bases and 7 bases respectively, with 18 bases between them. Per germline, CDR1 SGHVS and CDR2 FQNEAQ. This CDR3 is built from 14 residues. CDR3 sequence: CASSPGTWAEEQYF. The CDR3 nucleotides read TGTGCCAGCAGCCCCGGGACCTGGGCGGAGGAGCAGTACTTC.

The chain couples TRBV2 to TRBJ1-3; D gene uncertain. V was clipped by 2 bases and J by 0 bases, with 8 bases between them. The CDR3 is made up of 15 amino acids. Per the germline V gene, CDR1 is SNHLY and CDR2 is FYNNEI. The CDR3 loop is CASSELVVSGNTIYF. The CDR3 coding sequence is TGTGCCAGCAGTGAACTCGTCGTCTCTGGAAACACCATATATTTT.

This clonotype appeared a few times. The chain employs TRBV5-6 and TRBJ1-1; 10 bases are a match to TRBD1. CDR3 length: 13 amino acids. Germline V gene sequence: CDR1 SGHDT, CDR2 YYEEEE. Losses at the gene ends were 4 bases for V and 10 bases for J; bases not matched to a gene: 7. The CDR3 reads CASSVTGGLVAFF. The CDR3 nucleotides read TGTGCCAGCAGCGTGACAGGGGGCCTTGTAGCTTTCTTT.

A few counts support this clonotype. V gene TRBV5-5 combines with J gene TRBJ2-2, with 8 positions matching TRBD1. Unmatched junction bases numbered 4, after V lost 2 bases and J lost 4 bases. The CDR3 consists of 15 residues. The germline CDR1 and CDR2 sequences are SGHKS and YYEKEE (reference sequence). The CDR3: CASSFGQGGTGELFF. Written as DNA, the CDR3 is TGTGCCAGCAGCTTTGGACAGGGTGGCACCGGGGAGCTGTTTTTT. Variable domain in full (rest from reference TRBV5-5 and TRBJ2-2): DAGVTQSPTHLIKTRGQQVTLRCSPISGHKSVSWYQQVLGQGPQFIFQYYEKEERGRGNFPDRFSARQFPNYSSELNVNALLLGDSALYLCASSFGQGGTGELFFGEGSRLTVL.

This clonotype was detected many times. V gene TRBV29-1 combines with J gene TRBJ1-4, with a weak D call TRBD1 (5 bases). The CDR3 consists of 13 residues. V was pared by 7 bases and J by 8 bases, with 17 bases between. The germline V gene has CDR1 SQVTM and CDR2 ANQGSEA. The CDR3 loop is CSARGRGDEKLFF. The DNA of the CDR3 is TGCAGCGCGAGAGGCAGAGGGGACGAAAAACTGTTTTTT.